Included here is one T cell receptor (beta chain) sequence, with context. Recovered Cohort 3 donors showed two negative PCRs, clearance, or symptom resolution. Clones were read by immunoSEQ multiplex PCR, and TCRdb kept only the in-frame ones, dropping some. Among about 330,000 clones listed, about 92% were seen once. The data originate from a study of blood T cell repertoires in COVID-19. V dropped 6 bases and J dropped 4 bases, with 19 bases sitting between them. The CDR3 extends over 15 amino acids. CDR1 and CDR2 from the germline V gene are SQVTM and ANQGSEA. The sequence was collected from a woman aged 25-40 years who had recovered from COVID-19. Source material: PBMCs or T cells enriched from blood (not recorded which). The V and J genes are TRBV29-1 and TRBJ2-1; D might be TRBD2 (5 bases). The DNA for the CDR3 is TGCAGCGTCAGCGGCCCTCAGGCCCGTTACAATGAGCAGTTCTTC. As protein: CSVSGPQARYNEQFF.